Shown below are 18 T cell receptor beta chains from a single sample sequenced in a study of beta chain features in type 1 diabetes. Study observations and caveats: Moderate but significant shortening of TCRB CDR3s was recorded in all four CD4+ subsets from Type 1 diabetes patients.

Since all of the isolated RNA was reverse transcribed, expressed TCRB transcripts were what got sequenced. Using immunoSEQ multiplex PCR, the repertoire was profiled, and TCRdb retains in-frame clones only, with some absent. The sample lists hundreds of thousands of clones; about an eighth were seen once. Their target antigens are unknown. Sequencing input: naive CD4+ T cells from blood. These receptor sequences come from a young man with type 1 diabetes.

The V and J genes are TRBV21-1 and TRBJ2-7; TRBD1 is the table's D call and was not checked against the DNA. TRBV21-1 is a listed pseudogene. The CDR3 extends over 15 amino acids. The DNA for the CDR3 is TGTGCCAGCAGCCCCCAGGGACAGGGAGTTAGCGAGCAGTACTTC. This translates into CASSPQGQGVSEQYF.

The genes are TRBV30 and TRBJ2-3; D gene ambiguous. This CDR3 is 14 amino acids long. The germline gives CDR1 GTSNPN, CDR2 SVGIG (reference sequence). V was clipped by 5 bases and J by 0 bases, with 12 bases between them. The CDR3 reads CAWARNPSTDTQYF. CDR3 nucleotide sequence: TGTGCCTGGGCCCGGAATCCAAGCACAGATACGCAGTATTTT.

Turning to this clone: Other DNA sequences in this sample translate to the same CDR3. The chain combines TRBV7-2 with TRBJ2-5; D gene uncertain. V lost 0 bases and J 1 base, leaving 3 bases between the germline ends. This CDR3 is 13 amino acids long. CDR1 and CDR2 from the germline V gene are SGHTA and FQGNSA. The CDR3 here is CASSLALQETQYF. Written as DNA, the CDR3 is TGTGCCAGCAGCTTAGCCCTCCAAGAGACCCAGTACTTC.

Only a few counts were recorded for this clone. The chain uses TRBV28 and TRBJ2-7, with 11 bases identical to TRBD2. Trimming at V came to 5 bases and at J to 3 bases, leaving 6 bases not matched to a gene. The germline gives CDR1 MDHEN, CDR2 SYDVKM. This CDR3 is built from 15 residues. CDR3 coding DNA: TGTGCCAGCAGTCGACGAACTAGCGGGAGCTACGAGCAGTACTTC. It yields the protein CASSRRTSGSYEQYF.

The CDR3 DNA is TGTGCCAGCAGCGCCCAGGGTTCGCGTGAGCAGTACTTC. It encodes CASSAQGSREQYF. This chain links TRBV7-2 with TRBJ2-7; possibly TRBD1 for D (5 bases). This CDR3 is 13 amino acids long. Germline CDR1 and CDR2: SGHTA and FQGNSA. V was shortened by 5 bases and J by 7 bases, with 15 bases between the two germline ends.

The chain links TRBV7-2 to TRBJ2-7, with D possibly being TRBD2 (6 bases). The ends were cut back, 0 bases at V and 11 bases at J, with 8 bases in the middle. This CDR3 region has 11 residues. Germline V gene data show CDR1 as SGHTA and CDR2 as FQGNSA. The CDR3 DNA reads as TGTGCCAGCAGCTTAGCGAGGACTAAGTACTTC. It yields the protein CASSLARTKYF.

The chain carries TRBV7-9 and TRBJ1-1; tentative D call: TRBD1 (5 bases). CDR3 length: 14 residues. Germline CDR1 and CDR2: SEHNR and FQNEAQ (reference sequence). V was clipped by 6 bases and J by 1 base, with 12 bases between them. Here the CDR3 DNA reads TGTGCCAGCAGTCCTCACCAGGGGAACACTGAAGCTTTCTTT. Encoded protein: CASSPHQGNTEAFF.

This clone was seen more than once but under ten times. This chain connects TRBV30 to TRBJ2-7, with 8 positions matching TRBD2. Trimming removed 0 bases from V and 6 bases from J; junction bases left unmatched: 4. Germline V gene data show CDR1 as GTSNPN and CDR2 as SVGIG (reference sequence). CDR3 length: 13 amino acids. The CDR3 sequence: CAWSVRGGSEQYF. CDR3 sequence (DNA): TGTGCCTGGAGTGTACGCGGGGGGAGCGAGCAGTACTTC.

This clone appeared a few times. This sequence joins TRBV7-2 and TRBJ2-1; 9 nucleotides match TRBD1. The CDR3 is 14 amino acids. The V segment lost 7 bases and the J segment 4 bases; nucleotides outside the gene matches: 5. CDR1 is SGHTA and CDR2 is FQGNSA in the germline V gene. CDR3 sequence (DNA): TGTGCCAGCACGGGGACAGGGTATTACAATGAGCAGTTCTTC. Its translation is CASTGTGYYNEQFF. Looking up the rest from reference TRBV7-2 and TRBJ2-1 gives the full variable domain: GAGVSQSPSNKVTEKGKDVELRCDPISGHTALYWYRQSLGQGLEFLIYFQGNSAPDKSGLPSDRFSAERTGGSVSTLTIQRTQQEDSAVYLCASTGTGYYNEQFFGPGTRLTVL.

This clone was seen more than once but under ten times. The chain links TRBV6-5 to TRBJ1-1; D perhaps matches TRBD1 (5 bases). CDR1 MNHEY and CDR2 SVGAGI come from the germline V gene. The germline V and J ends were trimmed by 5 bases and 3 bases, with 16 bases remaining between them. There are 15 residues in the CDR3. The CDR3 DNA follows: TGTGCCAGCAGTAGTGAAAGTCAGGGCTACACTGAAGCTTTCTTT. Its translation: CASSSESQGYTEAFF.

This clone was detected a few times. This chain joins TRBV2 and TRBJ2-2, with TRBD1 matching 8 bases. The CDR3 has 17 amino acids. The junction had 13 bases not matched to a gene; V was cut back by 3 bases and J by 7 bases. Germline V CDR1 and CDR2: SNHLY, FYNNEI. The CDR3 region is CASSETRARGQVGELFF. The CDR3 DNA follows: TGTGCCAGCAGTGAGACTCGGGCCAGGGGGCAAGTCGGGGAGCTGTTTTTT.

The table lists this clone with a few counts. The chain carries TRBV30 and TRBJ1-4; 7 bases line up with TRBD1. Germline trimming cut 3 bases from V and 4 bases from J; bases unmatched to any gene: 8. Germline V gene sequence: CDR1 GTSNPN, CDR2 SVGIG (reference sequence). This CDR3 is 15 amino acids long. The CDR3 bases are TGTGCCTGGAGAGTGTTCGGACAGGTTAATGAAAAACTGTTTTTT. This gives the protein CAWRVFGQVNEKLFF.

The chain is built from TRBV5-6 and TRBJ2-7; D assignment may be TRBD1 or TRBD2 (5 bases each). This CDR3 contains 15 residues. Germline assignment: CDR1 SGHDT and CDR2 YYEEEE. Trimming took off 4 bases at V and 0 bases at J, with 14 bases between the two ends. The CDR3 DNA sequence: TGTGCCAGCAGCGGACCCGGGACGAGCTCCTACGAGCAGTACTTC. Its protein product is CASSGPGTSSYEQYF.

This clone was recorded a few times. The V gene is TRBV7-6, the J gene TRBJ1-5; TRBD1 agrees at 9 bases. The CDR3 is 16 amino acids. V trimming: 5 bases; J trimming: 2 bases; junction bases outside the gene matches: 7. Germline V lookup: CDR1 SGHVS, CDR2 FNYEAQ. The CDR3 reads CASSPYRDRGNQPQHF. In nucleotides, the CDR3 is TGTGCCAGCAGCCCCTACCGGGACAGGGGCAATCAGCCCCAGCATTTT. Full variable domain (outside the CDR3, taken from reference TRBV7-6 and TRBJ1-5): GAGVSQSPRYKVTKRGQDVALRCDPISGHVSLYWYRQALGQGPEFLTYFNYEAQQDKSGLPNDRFSAERPEGSISTLTIQRTEQRDSAMYRCASSPYRDRGNQPQHFGDGTRLSIL.

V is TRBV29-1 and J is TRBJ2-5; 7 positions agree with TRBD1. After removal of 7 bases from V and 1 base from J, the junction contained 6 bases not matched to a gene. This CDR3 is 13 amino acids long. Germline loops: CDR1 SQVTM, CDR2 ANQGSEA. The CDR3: CSGWTGPQETQYF. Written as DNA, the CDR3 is TGCAGCGGATGGACAGGTCCCCAAGAGACCCAGTACTTC. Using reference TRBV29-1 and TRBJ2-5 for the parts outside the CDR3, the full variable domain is SAVISQKPSRDICQRGTSLTIQCQVDSQVTMMFWYRQQPGQSLTLIATANQGSEATYESGFVIDKFPISRPNLTFSTLTVSNMSPEDSSIYLCSGWTGPQETQYFGPGTRLLVL.

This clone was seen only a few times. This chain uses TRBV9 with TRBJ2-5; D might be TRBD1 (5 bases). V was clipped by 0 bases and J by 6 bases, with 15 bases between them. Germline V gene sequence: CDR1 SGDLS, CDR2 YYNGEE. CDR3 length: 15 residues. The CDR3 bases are TGTGCCAGCAGCGTAGCGGCACTCGGACAACAGACCCAGTACTTC. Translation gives CASSVAALGQQTQYF.

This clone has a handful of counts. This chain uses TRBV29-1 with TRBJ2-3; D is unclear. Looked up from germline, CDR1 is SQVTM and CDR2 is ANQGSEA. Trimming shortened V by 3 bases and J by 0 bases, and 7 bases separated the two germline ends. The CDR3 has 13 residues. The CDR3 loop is CSVDLGSTDTQYF. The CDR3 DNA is TGCAGCGTTGATCTGGGGAGCACAGATACGCAGTATTTT.

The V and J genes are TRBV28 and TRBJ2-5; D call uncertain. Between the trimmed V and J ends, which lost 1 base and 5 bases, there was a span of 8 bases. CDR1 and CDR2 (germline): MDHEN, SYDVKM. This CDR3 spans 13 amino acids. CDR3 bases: TGTGCCAGCAGTTTATACCTTAGGGAGACCCAGTACTTC. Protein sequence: CASSLYLRETQYF.